Detailed here is one TCR beta chain. This specimen comes from a study of blood T cell repertoires in COVID-19. Across the whole study: Donors in the United States, Italy and Spain gave samples during acute or convalescent COVID-19. From T cells, B-cell-depleted T cells, or PBMCs came the material, which was cDNA or gDNA.

CDR1 is SGHTA, CDR2 FQGNSA, per germline. The J segment lost 2 bases and the V segment lost 5 bases, leaving 10 bases of the junction unmatched. CDR3 length: 16 residues. Methods used by the authors: By means of reference gene primer amplification, nucleated cell counts were estimated. Profiled with immunoSEQ multiplex PCR; TCRdb holds only in-frame clones, not every one. For V, J and clone size, that table is used; D and trimming come from the DNA. The sample contains 400,000 or so clones, around 87% of which appear only once. This sequence originates from a human donor in a cohort sampled during active COVID-19. The source material was peripheral blood. The rearrangement links TRBV7-2 to TRBJ2-7; the match to TRBD2 covers 9 bases. The CDR3 loop reads CASSPDGAGGTYEQYF. Written as DNA, the CDR3 is TGTGCCAGCAGCCCTGATGGAGCGGGAGGCACCTACGAGCAGTACTTC.